This is a list of T cell receptor beta chains from one sample in a study of T cell responses to AZD1222 COVID-19 vaccine. Clones were sequenced by immunoSEQ multiplex PCR, and TCRdb holds only the in-frame ones, with some missing. The top ten clones hold 1.5% to 2% of a sample with about 200,000 clones, around 94% of them seen once. Material: peripheral blood, obtained 28 days after the second dose of the MenACWY control vaccine. These receptors originate from an adult who received the MenACWY meningococcal vaccine as a control. Both conserved end residues are trimmed from each CDR3.

V: TRBV29-1; J: TRBJ2-2; CDR3: SVSGSDTGELF
V: TRBV15; J: TRBJ2-1; CDR3: ATSRDPAGSYNEQF
V: TRBV18; J: TRBJ1-1; CDR3: ASSLQGPDTEAF
V: TRBV4-1; J: TRBJ2-1; CDR3: ASSQAETSGHNEQF
V: TRBV12-3/TRBV12-4; J: TRBJ2-2; CDR3: ASSPSGTGELF
V: TRBV19; J: TRBJ1-5; CDR3: ASSRPRGGGNQPQH
V: TRBV5-4; J: TRBJ2-7; CDR3: ASSLASDSRPYEQY
V: TRBV21-1; J: TRBJ2-7; CDR3: ASSTFYTRGITEQY
V: TRBV19; J: TRBJ1-1; CDR3: ASRRPANTEAF
V: TRBV6-5; J: TRBJ2-2; CDR3: ASSSPLLPTGELF
V: TRBV11-2; J: TRBJ2-1; CDR3: ASSLVGQGGNEQF
V: TRBV9; J: TRBJ2-3; CDR3: ASSVESRSTDTQY
V: TRBV28; J: TRBJ2-5; CDR3: ASSFAQGLWTQY
V: TRBV10-3; J: TRBJ2-1; CDR3: AISKEGQLYNEQF
V: TRBV5-1; J: TRBJ2-1; CDR3: ASSLGNPWGQGSNEQF
V: TRBV27; J: TRBJ2-3; CDR3: ASSLNDREADTQY
V: TRBV4-2; J: TRBJ1-3; CDR3: ASSQELGGTGLRSGNTIY
V: TRBV9; J: TRBJ2-3; CDR3: ASSVEGLAADTQY
V: TRBV7-3; J: TRBJ1-1; CDR3: ASSPNRDTEAF
V: TRBV18; J: TRBJ1-2; CDR3: ASSPSQEGYGYT
V: TRBV19; J: TRBJ1-5; CDR3: ASQQSNQPQH
V: TRBV28; J: TRBJ2-3; CDR3: ASSLTPDPSTDTQY
V: TRBV28; J: TRBJ1-2; CDR3: ASSYLGRRDYGYT
V: TRBV6-5; J: TRBJ1-6; CDR3: ASSYSAPGLNSPLH
V: TRBV30; J: TRBJ2-2; CDR3: AWSEYGELF
V: TRBV21-1; J: TRBJ2-3; CDR3: ASSKSVPRKGSDTQY
V: TRBV5-1; J: TRBJ1-1; CDR3: ASSTGTANTEAF
V: TRBV20-1; J: TRBJ2-2; CDR3: SASFCWCRQGRNTGELF
V: TRBV7-3; J: TRBJ1-5; CDR3: ASSLYPGRIVNQPQH
V: TRBV3-1/TRBV3-2; J: TRBJ1-1; CDR3: ASSQDFRVSVAF
V: TRBV30; J: TRBJ1-6; CDR3: AWSMGQGANIAPLH
V: TRBV19; J: TRBJ2-1; CDR3: ASSILGEQF
V: TRBV6-1; J: TRBJ2-1; CDR3: ASSERQYEQF
V: TRBV7-3; J: TRBJ2-2; CDR3: ASSPRARDTGELF
V: TRBV6-5; J: TRBJ2-3; CDR3: ASGQNPDTQY
V: TRBV19; J: TRBJ1-1; CDR3: ASSIPGTTEAF
V: TRBV27; J: TRBJ2-2; CDR3: ASTRSSNQILGELF
V: TRBV2; J: TRBJ2-2; CDR3: ASSEALGGRHGELF
V: TRBV7-2; J: TRBJ2-2; CDR3: ASSLETVKGELF
V: TRBV10-2; J: TRBJ1-3; CDR3: ASSAGAGNTIY
V: TRBV5-1; J: TRBJ2-7; CDR3: ASSAGTGGLAGLYEQY
V: TRBV18; J: TRBJ1-4; CDR3: ASSPAAGGVIEKLF
V: TRBV9; J: TRBJ1-2; CDR3: ASSVYPGQGINGYT
V: TRBV28; J: TRBJ1-6; CDR3: ASSPRGNRYNSPLH
V: TRBV27; J: TRBJ2-1; CDR3: ASSSYPLGQGQYNEQF
V: TRBV7-8; J: TRBJ2-1; CDR3: ASSLTTSGGHEQF
V: TRBV27; J: TRBJ2-7; CDR3: ASSKAAPGQSLYEQY
V: TRBV30; J: TRBJ1-2; CDR3: AWSVIFGEGYT